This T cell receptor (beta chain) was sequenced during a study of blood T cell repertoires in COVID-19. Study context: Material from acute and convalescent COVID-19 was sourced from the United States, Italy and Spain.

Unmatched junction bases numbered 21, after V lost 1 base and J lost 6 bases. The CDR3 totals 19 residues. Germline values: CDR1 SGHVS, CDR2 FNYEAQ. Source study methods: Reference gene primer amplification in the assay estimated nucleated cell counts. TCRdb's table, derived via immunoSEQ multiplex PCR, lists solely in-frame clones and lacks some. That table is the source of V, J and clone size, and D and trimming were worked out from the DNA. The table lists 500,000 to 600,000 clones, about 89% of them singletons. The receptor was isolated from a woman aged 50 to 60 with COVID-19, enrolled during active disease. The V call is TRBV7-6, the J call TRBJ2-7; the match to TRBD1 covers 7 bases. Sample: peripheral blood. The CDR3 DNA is TGTGCCAGCAGCTTAGGCGGCAGGGGGACCACCTTCGGTTTCAGCGAGCAGTACTTC. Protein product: CASSLGGRGTTFGFSEQYF.